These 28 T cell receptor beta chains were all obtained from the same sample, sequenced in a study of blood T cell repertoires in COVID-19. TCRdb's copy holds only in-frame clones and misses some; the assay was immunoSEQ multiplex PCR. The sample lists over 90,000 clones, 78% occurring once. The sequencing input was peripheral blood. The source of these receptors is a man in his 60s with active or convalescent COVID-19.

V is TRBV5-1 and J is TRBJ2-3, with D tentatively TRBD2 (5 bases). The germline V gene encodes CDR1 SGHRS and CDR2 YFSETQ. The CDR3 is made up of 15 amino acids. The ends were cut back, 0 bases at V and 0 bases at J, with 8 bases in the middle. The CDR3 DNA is TGCGCCAGCAGCTTGGGCGGGCCTAGCACAGATACGCAGTATTTT. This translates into CASSLGGPSTDTQYF.

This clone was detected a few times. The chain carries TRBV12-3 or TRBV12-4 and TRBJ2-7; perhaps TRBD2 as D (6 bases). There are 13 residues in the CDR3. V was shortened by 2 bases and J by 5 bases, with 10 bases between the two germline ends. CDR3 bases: TGTGCCAGCAGTTTATCGGGGGACCACGAGCAGTACTTC. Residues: CASSLSGDHEQYF.

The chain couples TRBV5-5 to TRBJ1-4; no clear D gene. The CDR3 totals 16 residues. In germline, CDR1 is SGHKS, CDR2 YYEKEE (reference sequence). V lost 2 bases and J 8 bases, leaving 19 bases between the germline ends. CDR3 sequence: CASSFTPAGSGEKLFF. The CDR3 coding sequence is TGTGCCAGCAGCTTCACCCCGGCCGGGAGCGGAGAAAAACTGTTTTTT.

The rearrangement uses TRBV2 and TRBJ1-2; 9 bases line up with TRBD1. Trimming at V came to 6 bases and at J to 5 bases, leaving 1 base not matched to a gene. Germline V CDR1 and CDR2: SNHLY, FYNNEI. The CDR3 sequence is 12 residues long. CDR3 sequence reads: CASSDRGYGYTF. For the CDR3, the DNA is TGTGCCAGCAGCGACAGGGGGTATGGCTACACCTTC.

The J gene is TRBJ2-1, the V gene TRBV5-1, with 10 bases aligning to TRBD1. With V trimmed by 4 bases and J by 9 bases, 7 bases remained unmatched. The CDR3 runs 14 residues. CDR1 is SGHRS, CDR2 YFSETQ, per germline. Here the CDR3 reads CASSVDRGRTEQFF. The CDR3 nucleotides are TGCGCCAGCAGCGTAGACAGGGGGCGGACTGAGCAGTTCTTC.

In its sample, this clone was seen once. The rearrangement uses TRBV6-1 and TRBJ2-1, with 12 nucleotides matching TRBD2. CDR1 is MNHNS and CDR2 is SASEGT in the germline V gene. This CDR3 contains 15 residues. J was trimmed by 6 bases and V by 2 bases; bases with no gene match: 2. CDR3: CASSELAGGSNEQFF. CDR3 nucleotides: TGTGCCAGCAGTGAACTAGCGGGAGGGAGCAATGAGCAGTTCTTC.

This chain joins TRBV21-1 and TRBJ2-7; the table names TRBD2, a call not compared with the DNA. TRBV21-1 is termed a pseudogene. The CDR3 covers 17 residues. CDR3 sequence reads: CASSKVGGLAGIYEQYV. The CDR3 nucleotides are TGTGCCAGCAGCAAAGTTGGTGGGCTAGCGGGAATATACGAGCAGTACGTC.

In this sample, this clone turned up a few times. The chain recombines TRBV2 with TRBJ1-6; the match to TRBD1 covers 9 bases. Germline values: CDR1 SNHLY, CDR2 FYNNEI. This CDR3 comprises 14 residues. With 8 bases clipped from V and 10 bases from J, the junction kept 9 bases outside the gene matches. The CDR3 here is CASGKGQGSSPLHF. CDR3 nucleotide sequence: TGTGCCAGCGGCAAGGGACAGGGAAGCTCACCCCTCCACTTT.

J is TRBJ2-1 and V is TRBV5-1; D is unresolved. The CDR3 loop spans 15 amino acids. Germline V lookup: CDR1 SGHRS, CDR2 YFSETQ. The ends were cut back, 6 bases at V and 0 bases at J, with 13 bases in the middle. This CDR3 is CASTHDPGSYNEQFF. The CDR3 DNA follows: TGCGCCAGCACCCATGACCCGGGCTCCTACAATGAGCAGTTCTTC.

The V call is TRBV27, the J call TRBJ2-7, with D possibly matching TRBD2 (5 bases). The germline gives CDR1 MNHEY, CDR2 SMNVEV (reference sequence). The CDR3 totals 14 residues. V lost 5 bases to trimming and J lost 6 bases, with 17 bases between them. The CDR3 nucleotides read TGTGCCAGCAGTCCCCTGGCGGGCCTTTTCGAGCAGTACTTC. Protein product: CASSPLAGLFEQYF.

The CDR3 sequence: CASSGGTFTYNEQFF. In nucleotides, the CDR3 is TGTGCCAGCAGCGGGGGGACTTTTACCTACAATGAGCAGTTCTTC. V gene TRBV7-2 combines with J gene TRBJ2-1, with a tentative D call TRBD2 (6 bases). Germline V gene data show CDR1 as SGHTA and CDR2 as FQGNSA. The CDR3 has 15 residues. V was shortened by 5 bases and J by 2 bases, with 13 bases between the two germline ends.

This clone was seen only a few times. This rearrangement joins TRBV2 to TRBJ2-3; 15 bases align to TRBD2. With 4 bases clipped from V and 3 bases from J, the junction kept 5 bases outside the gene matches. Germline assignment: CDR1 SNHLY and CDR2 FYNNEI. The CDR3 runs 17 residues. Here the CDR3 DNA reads TGTGCCAGCAGTGGGACTAGCGGGAGGGCCGGTACAGATACGCAGTATTTT. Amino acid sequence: CASSGTSGRAGTDTQYF.

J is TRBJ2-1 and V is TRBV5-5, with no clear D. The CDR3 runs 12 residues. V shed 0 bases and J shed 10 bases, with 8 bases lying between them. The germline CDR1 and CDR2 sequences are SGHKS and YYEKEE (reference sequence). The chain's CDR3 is CASSLEAGEQFF. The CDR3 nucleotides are TGTGCCAGCAGCTTGGAGGCCGGGGAGCAGTTCTTC.

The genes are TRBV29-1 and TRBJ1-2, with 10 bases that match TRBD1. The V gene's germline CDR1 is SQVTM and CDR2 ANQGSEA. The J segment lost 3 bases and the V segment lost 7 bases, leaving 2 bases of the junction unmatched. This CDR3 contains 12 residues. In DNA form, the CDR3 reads TGCAGCGGACAGGGGGCTGACTATGGCTACACCTTC. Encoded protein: CSGQGADYGYTF. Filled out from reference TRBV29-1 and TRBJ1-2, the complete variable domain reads SAVISQKPSRDICQRGTSLTIQCQVDSQVTMMFWYRQQPGQSLTLIATANQGSEATYESGFVIDKFPISRPNLTFSTLTVSNMSPEDSSIYLCSGQGADYGYTFGSGTRLTVV.

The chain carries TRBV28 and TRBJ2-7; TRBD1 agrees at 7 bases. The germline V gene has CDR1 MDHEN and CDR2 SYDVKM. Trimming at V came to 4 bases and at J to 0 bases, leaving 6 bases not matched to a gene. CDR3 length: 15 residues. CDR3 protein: CASSSPRGTSYEQYF. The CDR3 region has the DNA TGTGCCAGCAGTTCACCCAGGGGGACCTCCTACGAGCAGTACTTC.

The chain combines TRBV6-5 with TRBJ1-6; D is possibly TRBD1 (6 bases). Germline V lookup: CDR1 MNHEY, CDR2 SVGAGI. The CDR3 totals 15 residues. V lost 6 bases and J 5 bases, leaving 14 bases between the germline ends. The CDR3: CASSSRGQHNSPLHF. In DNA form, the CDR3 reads TGTGCCAGCAGCTCTAGGGGACAACATAATTCACCCCTCCACTTT.

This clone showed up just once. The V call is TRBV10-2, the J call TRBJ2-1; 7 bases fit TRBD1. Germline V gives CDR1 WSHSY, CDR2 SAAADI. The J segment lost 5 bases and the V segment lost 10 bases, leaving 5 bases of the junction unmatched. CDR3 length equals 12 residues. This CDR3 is CATRQGDNEQFF. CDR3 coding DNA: TGCGCCACCAGACAGGGTGACAATGAGCAGTTCTTC.

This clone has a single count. The chain's CDR3 is CASSLPGTPEYF. CDR3 DNA sequence: TGTGCCAGCAGCCTCCCCGGGACACCAGAGTACTTC. This chain uses TRBV7-8 with TRBJ2-5; TRBD1 is a possible D gene (6 bases). CDR3 length: 12 residues. V was pared by 5 bases and J by 12 bases, with 16 bases between. Germline CDR1 is SGHVS and CDR2 is FQNEAQ.

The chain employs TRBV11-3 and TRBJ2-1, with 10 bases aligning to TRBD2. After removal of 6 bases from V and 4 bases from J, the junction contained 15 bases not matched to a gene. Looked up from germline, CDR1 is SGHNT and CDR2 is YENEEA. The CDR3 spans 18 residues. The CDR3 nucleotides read TGTGCCAGCAGGGCGACCGGGGTAACTAGCGGGATTTACAATGAGCAGTTCTTC. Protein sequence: CASRATGVTSGIYNEQFF. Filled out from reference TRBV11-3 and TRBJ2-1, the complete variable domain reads EAGVVQSPRYKIIEKKQPVAFWCNPISGHNTLYWYLQNLGQGPELLIRYENEEAVDDSQLPKDRFSAERLKGVDSTLKIQPAELGDSAVYLCASRATGVTSGIYNEQFFGPGTRLTVL.

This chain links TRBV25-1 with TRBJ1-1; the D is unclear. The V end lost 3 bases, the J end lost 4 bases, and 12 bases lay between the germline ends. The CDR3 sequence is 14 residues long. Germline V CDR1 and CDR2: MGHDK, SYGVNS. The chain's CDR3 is CASSDPGRATEAFF. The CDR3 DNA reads TGTGCCAGCAGTGATCCCGGGAGGGCCACTGAAGCTTTCTTT.

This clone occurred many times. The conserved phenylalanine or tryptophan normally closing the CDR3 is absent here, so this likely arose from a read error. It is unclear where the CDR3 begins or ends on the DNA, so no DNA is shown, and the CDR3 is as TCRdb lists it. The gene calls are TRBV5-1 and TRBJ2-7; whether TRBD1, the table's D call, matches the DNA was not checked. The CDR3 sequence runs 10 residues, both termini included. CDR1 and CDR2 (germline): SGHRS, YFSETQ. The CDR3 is CASRHEQQGA.

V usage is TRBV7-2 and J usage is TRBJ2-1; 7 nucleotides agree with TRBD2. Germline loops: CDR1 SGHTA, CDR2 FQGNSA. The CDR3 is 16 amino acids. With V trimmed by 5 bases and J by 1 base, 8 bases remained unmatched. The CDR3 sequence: CASSTWGGGSYNEQFF. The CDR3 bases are TGTGCCAGCAGCACCTGGGGGGGTGGGTCCTACAATGAGCAGTTCTTC.

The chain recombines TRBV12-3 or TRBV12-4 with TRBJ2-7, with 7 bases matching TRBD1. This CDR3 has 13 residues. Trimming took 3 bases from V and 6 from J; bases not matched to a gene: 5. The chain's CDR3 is CASSFGQVGEQYF. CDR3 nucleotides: TGTGCCAGCAGTTTTGGACAGGTTGGCGAGCAGTACTTC.

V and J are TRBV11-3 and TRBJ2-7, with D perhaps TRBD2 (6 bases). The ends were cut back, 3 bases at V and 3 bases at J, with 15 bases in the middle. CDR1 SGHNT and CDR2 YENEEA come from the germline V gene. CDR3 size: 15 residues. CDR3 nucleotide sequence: TGTGCCAGCAGCTTTATGGGGGAGGTTTTCTACGAGCAGTACTTC. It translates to CASSFMGEVFYEQYF.

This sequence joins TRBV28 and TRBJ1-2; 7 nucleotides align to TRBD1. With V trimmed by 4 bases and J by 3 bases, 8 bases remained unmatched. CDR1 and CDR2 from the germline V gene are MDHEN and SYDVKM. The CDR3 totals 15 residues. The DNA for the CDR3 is TGTGCCAGCAGTTCCCCAGGGGGAAAGGACTATGGCTACACCTTC. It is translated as CASSSPGGKDYGYTF.

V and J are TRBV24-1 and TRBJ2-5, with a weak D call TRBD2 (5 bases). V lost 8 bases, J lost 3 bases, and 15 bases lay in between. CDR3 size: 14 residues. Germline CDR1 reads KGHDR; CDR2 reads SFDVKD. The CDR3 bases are TGTGCCACCAAAGGAGGTGGCGGAAAAGAGACCCAGTACTTC. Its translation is CATKGGGGKETQYF.

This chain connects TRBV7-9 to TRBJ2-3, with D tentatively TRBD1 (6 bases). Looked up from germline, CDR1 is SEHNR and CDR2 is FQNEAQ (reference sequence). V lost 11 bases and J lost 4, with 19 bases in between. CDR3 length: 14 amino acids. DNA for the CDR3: TGTGCCCTTAGCCGGACAGATGGGCCAGATACGCAGTATTTT. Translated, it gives CALSRTDGPDTQYF.

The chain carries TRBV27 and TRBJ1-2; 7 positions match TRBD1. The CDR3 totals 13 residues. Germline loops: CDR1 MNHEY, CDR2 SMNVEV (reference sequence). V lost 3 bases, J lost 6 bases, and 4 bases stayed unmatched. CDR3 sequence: CASSLGDSNGYTF. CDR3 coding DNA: TGTGCCAGCAGTTTGGGGGACAGTAATGGCTACACCTTC.